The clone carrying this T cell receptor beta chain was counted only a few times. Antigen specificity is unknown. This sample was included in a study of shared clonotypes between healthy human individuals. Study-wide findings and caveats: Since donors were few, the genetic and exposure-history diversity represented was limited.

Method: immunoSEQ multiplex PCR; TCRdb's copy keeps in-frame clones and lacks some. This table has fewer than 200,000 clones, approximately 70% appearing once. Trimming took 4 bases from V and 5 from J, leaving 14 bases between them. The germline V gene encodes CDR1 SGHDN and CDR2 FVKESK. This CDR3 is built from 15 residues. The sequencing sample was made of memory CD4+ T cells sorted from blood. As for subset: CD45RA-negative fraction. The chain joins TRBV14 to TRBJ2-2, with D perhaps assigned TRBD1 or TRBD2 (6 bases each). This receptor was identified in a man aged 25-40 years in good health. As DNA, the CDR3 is TGTGCCAGCAGCCGGTCGTGGGGGGCGACCGGGGAGCTGTTTTTT. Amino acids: CASSRSWGATGELFF.